Each of the 4 T cell receptor beta chains below was sequenced from the same sample in a study of CD8 T cells in Susac syndrome. With random hexamers, reverse transcription was performed on about 0.45 to 1 ug of RNA. A single record per CDR3 protein comes from TCRdb applying MiXCR to the immunoSEQ multiplex PCR reads. Of under 85,000 distinct CDR3 sequences listed, approximately 95% were seen once; the top ten hold roughly 0.88%. The sequenced sample was CD8+ T cells from PBMCs. Receptor source: a human donor with Susac syndrome.

The chain carries TRBV13 and TRBJ2-5; 8 nucleotides match TRBD1. The CDR3 extends over 14 amino acids. The germline CDR1 and CDR2 sequences are PRHDT and FYEKMQ (reference sequence). Losses at the gene ends were 2 bases for V and 5 bases for J; bases not matched to a gene: 4. The CDR3 here is CASSLQGARETQYF. The CDR3 bases are TGTGCCAGCAGCTTACAGGGGGCCCGGGAGACCCAGTACTTC.

The V call is TRBV7-9, the J call TRBJ2-5; possible D gene TRBD2, 6 bases. Germline loops: CDR1 SEHNR, CDR2 FQNEAQ (reference sequence). V shed 0 bases and J shed 0 bases, with 14 bases lying between them. This CDR3 has 17 amino acids. CDR3 loop: CASSLAPEGTNQETQYF. As DNA, the CDR3 is TGTGCCAGCAGCTTAGCGCCGGAGGGGACGAACCAAGAGACCCAGTACTTC.

This rearrangement joins TRBV7-2 to TRBJ2-2; no clear D gene. CDR1 and CDR2 (germline): SGHTA, FQGNSA. The CDR3 runs 15 residues. Trimming stripped 1 base from V and 6 bases from J, with 12 bases between. The CDR3 coding sequence is TGTGCCAGCAGCTTAGTAGTTCCGGGTTCCGGGGAGCTGTTTTTT. As protein: CASSLVVPGSGELFF. Complete variable domain (other parts from reference TRBV7-2 and TRBJ2-2): GAGVSQSPSNKVTEKGKDVELRCDPISGHTALYWYRQSLGQGLEFLIYFQGNSAPDKSGLPSDRFSAERTGGSVSTLTIQRTQQEDSAVYLCASSLVVPGSGELFFGEGSRLTVL.

The gene calls are TRBV7-2 and TRBJ1-6, with unresolved D. The V gene lost 3 bases and the J gene lost 14 bases, with 8 bases spanning the gap. Germline CDR1 is SGHTA and CDR2 is FQGNSA. This CDR3 has 11 amino acids. The CDR3 bases are TGTGCCAGCAGCTTTCAATCGGCCCTCCACTTT. Protein: CASSFQSALHF.